A single T cell receptor (beta chain) is shown here with its context. Its target is unknown. The data are from a study of cytomegalovirus exposure and HLA in healthy donors. Looked up from germline, CDR1 is LGHNA and CDR2 is YSLEER. The CDR3 length is 13 residues. Trimming removed 0 bases from V and 10 bases from J, with 11 bases in between. Every donor was a healthy person donating bone marrow. Study results and caveats: The investigators catalogued 150 or so TCR beta chains as cytomegalovirus-associated. For most TCR beta V segments, an earlier analysis put the productive rate at about 90% or about 30% of the time. V- and J-gene trimming in TCR beta was tied to a missense DCLRE1C variant by an analysis performed later.

The PCR used 60 Vbeta and 13 Jbeta primers. Assay: immunoSEQ multiplex PCR; the TCRdb copy retains only in-frame clones and omits some. The sample contains around 150,000 clones, 60% to 80% of which appear only once. The sequenced material came from PBMCs. The clonotype originates from a woman aged 50 to 60 in good health and CMV-seropositive. The gene calls are TRBV4-3 and TRBJ2-3; tentative D call: TRBD2 (6 bases). The CDR3 loop reads CASSQDRLVPQYF. DNA of the CDR3: TGCGCCAGCAGCCAAGACCGACTAGTTCCGCAGTATTTT.